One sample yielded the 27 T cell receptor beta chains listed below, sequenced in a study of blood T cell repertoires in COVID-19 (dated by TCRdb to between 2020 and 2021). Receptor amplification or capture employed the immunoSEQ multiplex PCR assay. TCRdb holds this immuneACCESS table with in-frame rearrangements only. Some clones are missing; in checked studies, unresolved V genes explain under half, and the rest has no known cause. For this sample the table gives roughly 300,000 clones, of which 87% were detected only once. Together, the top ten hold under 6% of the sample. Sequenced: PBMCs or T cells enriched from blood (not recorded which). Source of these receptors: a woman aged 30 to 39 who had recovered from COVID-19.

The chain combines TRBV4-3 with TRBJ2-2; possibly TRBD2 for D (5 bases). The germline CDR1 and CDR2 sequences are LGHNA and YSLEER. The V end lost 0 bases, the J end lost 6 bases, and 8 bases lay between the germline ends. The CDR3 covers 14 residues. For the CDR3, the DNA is TGCGCCAGCAGCCAAGAGGAGGTCGCCGGGGAGCTGTTTTTT. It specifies CASSQEEVAGELFF.

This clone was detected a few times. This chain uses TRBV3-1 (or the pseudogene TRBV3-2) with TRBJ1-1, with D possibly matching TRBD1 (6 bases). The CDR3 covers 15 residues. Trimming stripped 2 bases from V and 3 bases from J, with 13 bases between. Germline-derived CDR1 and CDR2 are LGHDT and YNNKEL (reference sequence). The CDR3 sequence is CASSQRGGGDTEAFF. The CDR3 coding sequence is TGTGCCAGCAGCCAAAGGGGGGGTGGGGACACTGAAGCTTTCTTT.

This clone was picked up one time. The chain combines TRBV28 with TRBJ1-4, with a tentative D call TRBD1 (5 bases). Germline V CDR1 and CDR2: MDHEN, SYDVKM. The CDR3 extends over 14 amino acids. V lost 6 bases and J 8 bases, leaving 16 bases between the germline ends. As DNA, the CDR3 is TGTGCCAGCAGCGACGTAGGGGTTCGAGAAAAACTGTTTTTT. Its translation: CASSDVGVREKLFF.

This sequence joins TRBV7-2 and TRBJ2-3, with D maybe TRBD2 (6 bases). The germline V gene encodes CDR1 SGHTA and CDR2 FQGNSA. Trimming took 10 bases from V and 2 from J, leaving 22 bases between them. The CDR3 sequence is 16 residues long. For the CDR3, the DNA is TGTGCCACCCCGGTGGAGGGAAAACCAATCACAGATACGCAGTATTTT. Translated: CATPVEGKPITDTQYF.

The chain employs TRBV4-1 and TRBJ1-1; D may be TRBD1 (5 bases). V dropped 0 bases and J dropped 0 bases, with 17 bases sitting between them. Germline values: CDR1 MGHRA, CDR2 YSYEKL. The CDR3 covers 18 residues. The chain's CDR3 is CASSQDTDSLFMNTEAFF. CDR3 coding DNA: TGCGCCAGCAGCCAAGACACTGACAGCCTCTTCATGAACACTGAAGCTTTCTTT.

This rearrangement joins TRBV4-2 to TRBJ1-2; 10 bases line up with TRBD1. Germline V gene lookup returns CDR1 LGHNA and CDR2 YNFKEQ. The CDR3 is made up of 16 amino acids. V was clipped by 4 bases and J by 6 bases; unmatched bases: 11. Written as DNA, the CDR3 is TGTGCCAGCAGCCGAACTATCGGACAGGGGGAAGATGGCTACACCTTC. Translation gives CASSRTIGQGEDGYTF.

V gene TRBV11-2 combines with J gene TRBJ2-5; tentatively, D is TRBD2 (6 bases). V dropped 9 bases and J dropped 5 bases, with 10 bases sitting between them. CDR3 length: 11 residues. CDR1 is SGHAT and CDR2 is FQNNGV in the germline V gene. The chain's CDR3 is CASRRGETQYF. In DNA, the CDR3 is TGTGCCAGTCGTCGGGGGGAGACCCAGTACTTC.

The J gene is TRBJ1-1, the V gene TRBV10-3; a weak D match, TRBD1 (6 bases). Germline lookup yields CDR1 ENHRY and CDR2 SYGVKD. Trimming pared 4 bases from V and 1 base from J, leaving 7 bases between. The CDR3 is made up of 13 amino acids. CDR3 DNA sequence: TGTGCCATCAGTGGGACAGAGAACACTGAAGCTTTCTTT. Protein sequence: CAISGTENTEAFF.

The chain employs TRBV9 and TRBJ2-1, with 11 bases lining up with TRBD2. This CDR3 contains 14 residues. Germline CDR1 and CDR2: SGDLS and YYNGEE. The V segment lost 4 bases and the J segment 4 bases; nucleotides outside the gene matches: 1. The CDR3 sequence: CASSLAGGYNEQFF. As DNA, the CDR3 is TGTGCCAGCAGCTTAGCGGGGGGGTACAATGAGCAGTTCTTC. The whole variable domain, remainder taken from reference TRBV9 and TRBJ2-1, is DSGVTQTPKHLITATGQRVTLRCSPRSGDLSVYWYQQSLDQGLQFLIQYYNGEERAKGNILERFSAQQFPDLHSELNLSSLELGDSALYFCASSLAGGYNEQFFGPGTRLTVL.

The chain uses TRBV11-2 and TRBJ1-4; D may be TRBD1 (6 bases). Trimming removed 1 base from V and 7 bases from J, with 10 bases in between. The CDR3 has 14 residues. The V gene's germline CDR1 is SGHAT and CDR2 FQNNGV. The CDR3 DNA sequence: TGTGCCAGCAGCTTAGTACAGGGCGGTGAAAAACTGTTTTTT. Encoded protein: CASSLVQGGEKLFF.

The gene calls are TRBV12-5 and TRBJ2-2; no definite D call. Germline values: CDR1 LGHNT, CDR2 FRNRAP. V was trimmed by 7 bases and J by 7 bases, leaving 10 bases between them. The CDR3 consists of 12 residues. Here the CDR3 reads CASAREVGELFF. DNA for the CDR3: TGTGCTAGTGCCAGAGAGGTCGGGGAGCTGTTTTTT.

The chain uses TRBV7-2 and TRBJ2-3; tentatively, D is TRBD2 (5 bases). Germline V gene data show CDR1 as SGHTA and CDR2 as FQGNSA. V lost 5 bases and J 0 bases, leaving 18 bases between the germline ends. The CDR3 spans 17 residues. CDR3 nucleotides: TGTGCCAGCAGCCCGAGCCCCCCTTGGAGGAGCACAGATACGCAGTATTTT. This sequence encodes CASSPSPPWRSTDTQYF.

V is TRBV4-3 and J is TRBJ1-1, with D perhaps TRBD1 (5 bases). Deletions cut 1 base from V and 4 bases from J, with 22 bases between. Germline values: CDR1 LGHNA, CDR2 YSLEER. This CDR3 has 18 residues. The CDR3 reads CASSQAGRWDLKGTEAFF. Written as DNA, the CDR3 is TGCGCCAGCAGCCAAGCAGGGAGGTGGGACCTGAAGGGCACTGAAGCTTTCTTT.

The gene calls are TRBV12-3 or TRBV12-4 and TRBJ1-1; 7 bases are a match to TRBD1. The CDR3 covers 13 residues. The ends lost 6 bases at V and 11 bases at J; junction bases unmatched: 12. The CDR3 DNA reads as TGTGCCAGCAGGCCAGGACAGGCGCTGAGGGCTTTCTTT. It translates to CASRPGQALRAFF.

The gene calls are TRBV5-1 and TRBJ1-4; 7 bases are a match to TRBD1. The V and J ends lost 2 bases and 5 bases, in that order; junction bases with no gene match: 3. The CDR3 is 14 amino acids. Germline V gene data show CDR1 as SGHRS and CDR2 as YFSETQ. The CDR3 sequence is CASSLRGPNEKLFF. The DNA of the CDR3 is TGCGCCAGCAGCTTAAGGGGGCCGAATGAAAAACTGTTTTTT.

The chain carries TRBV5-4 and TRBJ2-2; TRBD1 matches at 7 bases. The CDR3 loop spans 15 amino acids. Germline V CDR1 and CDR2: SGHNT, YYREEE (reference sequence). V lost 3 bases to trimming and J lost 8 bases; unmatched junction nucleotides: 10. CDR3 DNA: TGTGCCAGCAGCTCAAAGACAGGGACGTCTGGGGAGCTGTTTTTT. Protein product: CASSSKTGTSGELFF.

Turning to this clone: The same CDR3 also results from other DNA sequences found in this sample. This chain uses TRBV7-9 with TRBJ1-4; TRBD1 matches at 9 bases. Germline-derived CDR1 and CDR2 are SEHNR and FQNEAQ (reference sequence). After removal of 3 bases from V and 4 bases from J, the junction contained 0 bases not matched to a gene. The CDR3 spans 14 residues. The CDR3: CASSLGQGNEKLFF. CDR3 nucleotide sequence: TGTGCCAGCAGCTTGGGACAGGGTAATGAAAAACTGTTTTTT. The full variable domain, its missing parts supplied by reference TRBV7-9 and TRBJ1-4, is DTGVSQNPRHKITKRGQNVTFRCDPISEHNRLYWYRQTLGQGPEFLTYFQNEAQLEKSRLLSDRFSAERPKGSFSTLEIQRTEQGDSAMYLCASSLGQGNEKLFFGSGTQLSVL.

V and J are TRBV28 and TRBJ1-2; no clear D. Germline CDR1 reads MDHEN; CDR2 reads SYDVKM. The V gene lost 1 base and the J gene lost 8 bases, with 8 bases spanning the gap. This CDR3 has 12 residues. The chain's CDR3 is CASSLYSAGYTF. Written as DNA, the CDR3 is TGTGCCAGCAGTTTATATAGTGCGGGCTACACCTTC.

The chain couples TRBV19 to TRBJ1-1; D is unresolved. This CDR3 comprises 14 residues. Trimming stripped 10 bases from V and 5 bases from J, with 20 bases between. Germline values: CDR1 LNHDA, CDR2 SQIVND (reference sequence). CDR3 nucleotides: TGTGCCACCACGTCGGGAGGGATTGGGACTGAAGCTTTCTTT. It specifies CATTSGGIGTEAFF.

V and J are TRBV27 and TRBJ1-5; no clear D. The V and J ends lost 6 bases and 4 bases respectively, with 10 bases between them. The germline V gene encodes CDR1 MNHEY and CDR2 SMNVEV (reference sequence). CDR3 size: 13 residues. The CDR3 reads CASSPSGNQPQHF. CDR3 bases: TGTGCCAGCAGCCCATCGGGGAATCAGCCCCAGCATTTT.

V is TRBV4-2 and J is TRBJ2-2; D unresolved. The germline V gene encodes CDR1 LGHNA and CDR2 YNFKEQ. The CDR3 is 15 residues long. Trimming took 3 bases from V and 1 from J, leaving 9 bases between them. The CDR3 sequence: CASSQPAENTGELFF. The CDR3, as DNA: TGTGCCAGCAGCCAGCCCGCGGAGAACACCGGGGAGCTGTTTTTT.

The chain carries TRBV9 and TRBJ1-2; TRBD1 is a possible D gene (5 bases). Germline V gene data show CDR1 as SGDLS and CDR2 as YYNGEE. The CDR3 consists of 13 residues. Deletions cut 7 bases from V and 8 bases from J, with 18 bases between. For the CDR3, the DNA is TGTGCCAGCGGGGATAGGGGCATTGCCGGCTACACCTTC. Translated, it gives CASGDRGIAGYTF.

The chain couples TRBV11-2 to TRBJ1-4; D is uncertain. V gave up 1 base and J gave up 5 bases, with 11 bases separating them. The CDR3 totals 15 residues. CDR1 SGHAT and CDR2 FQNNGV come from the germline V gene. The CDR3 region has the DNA TGTGCCAGCAGCTTAGTTCCCGGTGTGAATGAAAAACTGTTTTTT. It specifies CASSLVPGVNEKLFF.

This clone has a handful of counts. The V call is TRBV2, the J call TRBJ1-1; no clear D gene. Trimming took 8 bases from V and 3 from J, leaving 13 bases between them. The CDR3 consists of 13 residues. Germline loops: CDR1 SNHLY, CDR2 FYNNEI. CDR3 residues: CASRLSLDTEAFF. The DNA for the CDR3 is TGTGCCAGCCGTTTGTCACTCGACACTGAAGCTTTCTTT.

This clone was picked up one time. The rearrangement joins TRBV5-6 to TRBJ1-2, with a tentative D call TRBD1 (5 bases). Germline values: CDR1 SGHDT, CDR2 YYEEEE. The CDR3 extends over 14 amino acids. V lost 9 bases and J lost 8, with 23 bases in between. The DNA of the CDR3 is TGTGCCACCAAAGCGGGAGGGCAGGGTGCCGGCTACACCTTC. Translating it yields CATKAGGQGAGYTF.

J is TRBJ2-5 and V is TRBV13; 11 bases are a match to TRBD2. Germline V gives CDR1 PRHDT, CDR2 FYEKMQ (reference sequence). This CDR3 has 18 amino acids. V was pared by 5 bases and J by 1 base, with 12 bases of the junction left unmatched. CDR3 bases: TGTGCCAGCAGCACCAGGGGCCTAGCGGGGGGTATCCAAGAGACCCAGTACTTC. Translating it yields CASSTRGLAGGIQETQYF.

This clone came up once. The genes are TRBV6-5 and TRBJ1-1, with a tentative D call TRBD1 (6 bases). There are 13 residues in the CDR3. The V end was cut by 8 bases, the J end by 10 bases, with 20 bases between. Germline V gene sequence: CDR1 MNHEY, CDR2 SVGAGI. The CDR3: CASELTRGLGAFF. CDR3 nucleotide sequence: TGTGCCAGCGAACTGACCAGGGGCTTGGGAGCTTTCTTT.